This TCR beta chain came from a study of blood T cell repertoires in COVID-19 (dated by TCRdb to 2019 to 2021). Notes on the research overall: Collaborator samples came from the United States, Italy and Spain and covered acute and convalescent phases of COVID-19. The prospective study material was composed of cDNA or gDNA derived from T cells, B-cell-depleted T cells, or PBMCs. The dataset comprised deeply sampled blood TCRbeta repertoires from subjects exposed to, actively infected with, or recovered from COVID-19. The repertoires were made available in a free public database intended to serve as a resource for research on the immune response to SARS-CoV-2. The samples were drawn from two sources: the first 160 participants of the ongoing ImmuneRACE study, and 950 to 1,500 subjects contributed by 6 global collaborators. The sample metadata nearly always contained a de-identified subject ID, COVID-19 status, age in years and sex. Where available, HLA class I and class II types were obtained from metadata supplied by the sample provider rather than from assay-based typing. Study-wide findings and limitations: Clinical and demographic metadata were provided uncurated, with the amount varying by source and participant.

The collaborating institutions used their own protocols to collect whole blood in K2EDTA tubes. For TCRbeta analysis, collaborators shipped samples as frozen whole blood, isolated PBMCs, or DNA extracted from either of those sample types. TCRbeta CDR3 regions were amplified from genomic DNA using the immunoSEQ Assay, a bias-controlled multiplex PCR. Per the original workflow: The number of nucleated cells in each sample was estimated from the amplification of reference gene primers within the assay. To quantify the absolute abundance of each unique TCRbeta CDR3 rearrangement, sequence reads were collapsed and filtered. For each sample, productive Simpson clonality was calculated as the square root of Simpson's diversity index over productive rearrangements. TCRdb carries this immuneACCESS record with in-frame sequences only. Its versions omit some clonotypes, under half of them owing to an unresolved V gene in the studies checked, with the rest unexplained. D and trimming were read from the DNA, whereas the V and J calls and clone size are those reported in that table. Present in this sample are some 160,000 clones, around 92% of which were seen just once. Around 3% of the sample comes from the top ten.

The CDR3 has 14 amino acids, counting the end cysteine and phenylalanine. Left in the record is the CDR3 DNA by itself, 42 bases read in frame from the first base. Comments on this clone: It lacks a known antigen. The record has no base qualities; no much larger clone is one base away.

The sequenced sample consisted of peripheral blood. This TCR was recovered from a man aged 55 to 70 with acute or convalescent COVID-19. The rearrangement combines TRBV21-1 with TRBJ1-3. TRBV21-1 is designated a pseudogene. The CDR3 amino acid sequence is: CASGAGFPGNTIYF. The DNA sequence reads TGTGCCAGCGGGGCGGGGTTTCCTGGAAACACCATATATTTT.